The 2 T cell receptor beta chains in this list originate from one sample, sequenced in a study of T cell repertoires in cytomegalovirus infection. One entry per CDR3 protein, called by TCRdb with MiXCR from the reads. In the table there are more than 250,000 distinct CDR3 sequences, just under 25% of which are singletons. These receptors are not linked to any known antigen. This specimen was cultured PBMCs, taken from culture after CMV antigen stimulation. The receptors were gathered from a human donor in good health (CMV status not recorded). Some clones in this sample may be carry-over from other donors' samples.

This chain links TRBV6-2 or TRBV6-3 with TRBJ1-1, with TRBD1 as a possible D gene (5 bases). CDR1 and CDR2 from the germline V gene are MNHEY and SVGEGT. This CDR3 contains 15 residues. V dropped 2 bases and J dropped 4 bases, with 14 bases sitting between them. The CDR3 region is CASSYIQVRSTEAFF. Written as DNA, the CDR3 is TGTGCCAGCAGTTACATACAGGTCCGGAGCACTGAAGCTTTCTTT.

This clonotype appeared a single time. This chain joins TRBV12-3 or TRBV12-4 and TRBJ1-5; no clear D gene. Trimming pared 2 bases from V and 3 bases from J, leaving 11 bases between. This CDR3 has 15 residues. The CDR3 DNA reads as TGTGCCAGCAGTTTATATCGTCGCCTCAATCAGCCCCAGCATTTT. Protein: CASSLYRRLNQPQHF.